These 15 T cell receptor beta chains were sequenced from one sample in a study of regulatory T cells in long-lasting Graves disease. Time point reported: persistent/refractory GD, antithyroid drugs over 5 years with positive TRAb. RNA from PBMCs was the source of the TCR library. Assembly of TCR beta libraries relied on iRepertoire HTBI primers together with Arm-PCR of CDR3 regions. In TCRdb, the multiplex PCR reads were re-called with MiXCR into one record per CDR3 protein. In the table there are roughly 400,000 distinct CDR3 sequences, around 20% of which are singletons. This specimen consisted of peripheral blood mononuclear cells (PBMCs), obtained when the disease was refractory, from a patient treated with antithyroid drugs. These receptors were collected from a female donor with Graves disease.

This clonotype has only a few counts. The J gene is TRBJ2-2, the V gene TRBV19; D is unresolved. CDR1 is LNHDA, CDR2 SQIVND, per germline (reference sequence). The CDR3 length is 14 residues. V lost 7 bases and J lost 1, with 10 bases in between. This CDR3 reads CASTLGRNTGELFF. CDR3 DNA: TGTGCCAGTACGTTAGGCCGGAACACCGGGGAGCTGTTTTTT.

This clonotype was detected ten times or more. V usage is TRBV7-8 and J usage is TRBJ1-1; possibly TRBD1 for D (5 bases). This CDR3 spans 12 amino acids. V was cut by 9 bases and J by 6 bases, with 14 bases left in between. Germline loops: CDR1 SGHVS, CDR2 FQNEAQ. The CDR3 DNA reads as TGTGCCAGTCGGGGGATTGTCGCTGAAGCTTTCTTT. Residues: CASRGIVAEAFF. Looking up the rest from reference TRBV7-8 and TRBJ1-1 gives the full variable domain: GAGVSQSPRYKVAKRGQDVALRCDPISGHVSLFWYQQALGQGPEFLTYFQNEAQLDKSGLPSDRFFAERPEGSVSTLKIQRTQQEDSAVYLCASRGIVAEAFFGQGTRLTVV.

CDR3 loop: CATSGEPDRGYEQYF. CDR3 sequence (DNA): TGTGCCACCAGTGGTGAACCAGACAGGGGCTACGAGCAGTACTTC. The rearrangement joins TRBV24-1 to TRBJ2-7, with TRBD1 identical over 8 bases. Per the germline V gene, CDR1 is KGHDR and CDR2 is SFDVKD. This CDR3 has 15 amino acids. The trim removed 5 bases at V and 3 bases at J, leaving 8 bases unmatched.

At least ten counts were recorded for this clonotype. This sequence joins TRBV3-1 and TRBJ1-1; tentatively, D is TRBD1 (5 bases). V lost 8 bases, J lost 4 bases, and 11 bases lay in between. Germline V lookup: CDR1 LGHDT, CDR2 YNNKEL (reference sequence). The CDR3 length is 12 residues. As DNA, the CDR3 is TGTGCCAGCCGGAGGGGTTTCACTGAAGCTTTCTTT. Its translation is CASRRGFTEAFF. Together with reference TRBV3-1 and TRBJ1-1, the CDR3 gives the full variable domain: DTAVSQTPKYLVTQMGNDKSIKCEQNLGHDTMYWYKQDSKKFLKIMFSYNNKELIINETVPNRFSPKSPDKAHLNLHINSLELGDSAVYFCASRRGFTEAFFGQGTRLTVV.

This clonotype was recorded many times. The chain employs TRBV2 and TRBJ2-2; 12 positions match TRBD2. Germline CDR1 reads SNHLY; CDR2 reads FYNNEI. The junction had 4 bases not matched to a gene; V was cut back by 5 bases and J by 3 bases. CDR3 size: 16 residues. Here the CDR3 reads CASSSLAGGHTGELFF. The CDR3 coding sequence is TGTGCCAGCAGTTCACTAGCGGGAGGCCACACCGGGGAGCTGTTTTTT.

This clonotype appeared a few times. V and J are TRBV6-5 and TRBJ2-2; 13 bases are a match to TRBD2. The CDR3 is made up of 17 amino acids. V lost 2 bases and J lost 2; bases outside the gene matches: 2. Per the germline V gene, CDR1 is MNHEY and CDR2 is SVGAGI. The CDR3 loop is CASSYRTSGGNTGELFF. The CDR3 DNA sequence: TGTGCCAGCAGTTACCGGACTAGCGGGGGAAACACCGGGGAGCTGTTTTTT.

This clonotype was seen repeatedly, ten times or more. The V and J genes are TRBV28 and TRBJ2-7, with 12 bases matching TRBD2. The length of the CDR3 is 18 residues. From germline, CDR1 is MDHEN and CDR2 SYDVKM. V shed 5 bases, J shed 4 bases, and the junction held 15 bases outside the gene matches. The CDR3 nucleotides read TGTGCCAGCAGTGCGCTAGCGGGAGGGCGACCGGCCGGATACGAGCAGTACTTC. Translation gives CASSALAGGRPAGYEQYF.

The chain carries TRBV10-3 and TRBJ2-1; the match to TRBD2 covers 9 bases. Judging by the DNA end, TRBJ2-5 fits better; the J call may be wrong. Germline V lookup: CDR1 ENHRY, CDR2 SYGVKD. This CDR3 region has 14 residues. CDR3 coding DNA: TGTGCCATCAGTGGACTAGCGGTCCAAGAGACCCAGTACTTC. Translation: CAISGLAVQETQYF.

This clonotype was observed at least ten times. The genes are TRBV19 and TRBJ1-4, with unresolved D. V was clipped by 3 bases and J by 7 bases, with 18 bases between them. The germline V gene encodes CDR1 LNHDA and CDR2 SQIVND (reference sequence). The CDR3 covers 16 residues. As DNA, the CDR3 is TGTGCCAGTAGTATTTGGTTCGTGGATACGGGTGAAAAACTGTTTTTT. As protein: CASSIWFVDTGEKLFF.

The J gene is TRBJ2-3, the V gene TRBV6-2 or TRBV6-3; 11 nucleotides agree with TRBD2. Germline values: CDR1 MNHEY, CDR2 SVGEGT. This CDR3 has 16 residues. Trimming cost V 6 bases and J 4 bases; bases outside gene matches: 9. As DNA, the CDR3 is TGTGCCAGCAGCCCACTAGCGGGAGAAGTATCAGATACGCAGTATTTT. Its protein product is CASSPLAGEVSDTQYF.

The chain combines TRBV5-1 with TRBJ2-7; 8 nucleotides align to TRBD2. This CDR3 spans 15 amino acids. V trimming: 5 bases; J trimming: 7 bases; junction bases outside the gene matches: 14. Looked up from germline, CDR1 is SGHRS and CDR2 is YFSETQ. DNA of the CDR3: TGCGCCAGCAGTTCGGGAGGCGGGAGGCGTGGAGAGCAGTACTTC. This gives the protein CASSSGGGRRGEQYF.

The genes are TRBV20-1 and TRBJ2-1; D might be TRBD1 (7 bases). V lost 1 base and J 8 bases, leaving 15 bases between the germline ends. Germline CDR1 DFQATT, CDR2 SNEGSKA (reference sequence). The CDR3 length is 14 residues. The CDR3 reads CSARGRGQYDEQFF. The CDR3 DNA reads TGCAGTGCTAGAGGGAGGGGGCAGTACGATGAGCAGTTCTTC.

The chain combines TRBV15 with TRBJ1-1; the D is unclear. CDR1 is LNHNV and CDR2 is YYDKDF in the germline V gene (reference sequence). V was trimmed by 0 bases and J by 6 bases, leaving 17 bases between them. The length of the CDR3 is 16 residues. The CDR3 coding sequence is TGTGCCACCAGCAGAGAGATAAATTGGGATTACCCTGAAGCTTTCTTT. Encoded protein: CATSREINWDYPEAFF.

In the case of this clonotype: A read error may account for a junction end that differs from germline. The chain uses TRBV7-9 and TRBJ2-5, with a tentative D call TRBD2 (5 bases). The CDR3 consists of 12 residues. Germline lookup yields CDR1 SEHNR and CDR2 FQNEAQ (reference sequence). Here the CDR3 DNA reads TGTGCCAGCAGCCCGGGTGAAGCGGCAAAGCACTTC. It is translated as CASSPGEAAKHF.

The J gene is TRBJ2-4, the V gene TRBV19, with TRBD2 as a possible D gene (6 bases). Germline CDR1 is LNHDA and CDR2 is SQIVND (reference sequence). V lost 1 base and J 8 bases, leaving 9 bases between the germline ends. The CDR3 totals 13 residues. CDR3 DNA sequence: TGTGCCAGTAGTATAGGCAGGGAGGACATTCAGTACTTC. The encoded protein is CASSIGREDIQYF. The full variable domain, its missing parts supplied by reference TRBV19 and TRBJ2-4, is DGGITQSPKYLFRKEGQNVTLSCEQNLNHDAMYWYRQDPGQGLRLIYYSQIVNDFQKGDIAEGYSVSREKKESFPLTVTSAQKNPTAFYLCASSIGREDIQYFGAGTRLSVL.